One sample yielded the 9 T cell receptor beta chains listed below, sequenced in a study of cytomegalovirus exposure and HLA in healthy donors. PCR was performed using 60 Vbeta and 13 Jbeta primers. Data came from immunoSEQ multiplex PCR; TCRdb stores just in-frame clones and leaves some out. The sample holds 140,000 or so clones; approximately 83% are singletons and the top ten take about 1.8%. Sequencing was carried out using PBMCs. The receptors stem from a middle-aged woman in good health and CMV-seronegative.

The V and J genes are TRBV5-1 and TRBJ1-1; 9 bases align to TRBD1. The trim removed 2 bases at V and 5 bases at J, leaving 4 bases unmatched. Per germline, CDR1 SGHRS and CDR2 YFSETQ. CDR3 length equals 14 residues. CDR3 loop: CASSLGTGLTEAFF. CDR3 DNA sequence: TGCGCCAGCAGCTTAGGGACAGGGCTTACTGAAGCTTTCTTT.

CDR3 loop: CASSAGQTNHQPQHF. The CDR3 DNA is TGTGCCAGCAGTGCGGGACAGACAAACCATCAGCCCCAGCATTTT. The rearrangement links TRBV2 to TRBJ1-5; TRBD1 matches 7 bases. Germline CDR1 reads SNHLY; CDR2 reads FYNNEI. After removal of 4 bases from V and 5 bases from J, the junction contained 8 bases not matched to a gene. The CDR3 extends over 15 amino acids.

The chain has TRBV6-5 and TRBJ1-4, with 7 bases identical to TRBD1. The CDR3 runs to 13 residues. Losses at the gene ends were 6 bases for V and 5 bases for J; bases not matched to a gene: 3. Germline V gene data show CDR1 as MNHEY and CDR2 as SVGAGI. The DNA of the CDR3 is TGTGCCAGCAGCCCAGGGGGGAATGAAAAACTGTTTTTT. Translation gives CASSPGGNEKLFF.

The rearrangement joins TRBV28 to TRBJ1-2; D is unresolved. The CDR3 totals 12 residues. Per the germline V gene, CDR1 is MDHEN and CDR2 is SYDVKM. Trimming shortened V by 5 bases and J by 7 bases, and 11 bases separated the two germline ends. The CDR3: CASSLKRGGYTF. DNA of the CDR3: TGTGCCAGCAGTCTCAAACGGGGTGGCTACACCTTC.

CDR3: CASSEEAGTGQDEQFF. CDR3 DNA: TGTGCCAGCAGTGAAGAGGCGGGGACAGGGCAGGATGAGCAGTTCTTC. The chain carries TRBV6-1 and TRBJ2-1; the match to TRBD1 covers 9 bases. There are 16 residues in the CDR3. The germline V gene encodes CDR1 MNHNS and CDR2 SASEGT. The V gene end was trimmed by 1 base and the J gene end by 8 bases; junction bases not matched to a gene: 9.

CDR3 sequence (DNA): TGCAGCCCGCGACAAATGGGAGGGGATGGCTACACCTTC. It encodes CSPRQMGGDGYTF. The chain has TRBV29-1 and TRBJ1-2; D possibly corresponds to TRBD1 (5 bases). CDR1 is SQVTM, CDR2 ANQGSEA, per germline. This CDR3 is 13 amino acids long. The V gene lost 8 bases and the J gene lost 6 bases, with 19 bases spanning the gap.

The chain has TRBV7-2 and TRBJ2-5, with D possibly matching TRBD2 (6 bases). Between the trimmed V and J ends, which lost 5 bases and 5 bases, there was a span of 12 bases. The CDR3 extends over 13 amino acids. Germline V lookup: CDR1 SGHTA, CDR2 FQGNSA. CDR3 region: CASSAGWTETQYF. The CDR3 nucleotides are TGTGCCAGCAGCGCGGGGTGGACGGAGACCCAGTACTTC.

The J gene is TRBJ1-2, the V gene TRBV6-5; D uncertain. This CDR3 is 14 amino acids long. CDR1 and CDR2 from the germline V gene are MNHEY and SVGAGI. V lost 6 bases and J lost 4, with 15 bases in between. The CDR3: CASRGRTATYGYTF. CDR3 coding DNA: TGTGCCAGCAGGGGGAGGACGGCGACCTATGGCTACACCTTC.

The rearrangement uses TRBV5-1 and TRBJ2-7; a possible D gene is TRBD1 (7 bases). Trimming removed 5 bases at V and 1 base at J, with 13 bases between. CDR1 and CDR2 (germline): SGHRS, YFSETQ. There are 14 residues in the CDR3. The CDR3 spells CASRMEGASYEQYF. In DNA form, the CDR3 reads TGCGCCAGCAGAATGGAGGGGGCTTCCTACGAGCAGTACTTC.